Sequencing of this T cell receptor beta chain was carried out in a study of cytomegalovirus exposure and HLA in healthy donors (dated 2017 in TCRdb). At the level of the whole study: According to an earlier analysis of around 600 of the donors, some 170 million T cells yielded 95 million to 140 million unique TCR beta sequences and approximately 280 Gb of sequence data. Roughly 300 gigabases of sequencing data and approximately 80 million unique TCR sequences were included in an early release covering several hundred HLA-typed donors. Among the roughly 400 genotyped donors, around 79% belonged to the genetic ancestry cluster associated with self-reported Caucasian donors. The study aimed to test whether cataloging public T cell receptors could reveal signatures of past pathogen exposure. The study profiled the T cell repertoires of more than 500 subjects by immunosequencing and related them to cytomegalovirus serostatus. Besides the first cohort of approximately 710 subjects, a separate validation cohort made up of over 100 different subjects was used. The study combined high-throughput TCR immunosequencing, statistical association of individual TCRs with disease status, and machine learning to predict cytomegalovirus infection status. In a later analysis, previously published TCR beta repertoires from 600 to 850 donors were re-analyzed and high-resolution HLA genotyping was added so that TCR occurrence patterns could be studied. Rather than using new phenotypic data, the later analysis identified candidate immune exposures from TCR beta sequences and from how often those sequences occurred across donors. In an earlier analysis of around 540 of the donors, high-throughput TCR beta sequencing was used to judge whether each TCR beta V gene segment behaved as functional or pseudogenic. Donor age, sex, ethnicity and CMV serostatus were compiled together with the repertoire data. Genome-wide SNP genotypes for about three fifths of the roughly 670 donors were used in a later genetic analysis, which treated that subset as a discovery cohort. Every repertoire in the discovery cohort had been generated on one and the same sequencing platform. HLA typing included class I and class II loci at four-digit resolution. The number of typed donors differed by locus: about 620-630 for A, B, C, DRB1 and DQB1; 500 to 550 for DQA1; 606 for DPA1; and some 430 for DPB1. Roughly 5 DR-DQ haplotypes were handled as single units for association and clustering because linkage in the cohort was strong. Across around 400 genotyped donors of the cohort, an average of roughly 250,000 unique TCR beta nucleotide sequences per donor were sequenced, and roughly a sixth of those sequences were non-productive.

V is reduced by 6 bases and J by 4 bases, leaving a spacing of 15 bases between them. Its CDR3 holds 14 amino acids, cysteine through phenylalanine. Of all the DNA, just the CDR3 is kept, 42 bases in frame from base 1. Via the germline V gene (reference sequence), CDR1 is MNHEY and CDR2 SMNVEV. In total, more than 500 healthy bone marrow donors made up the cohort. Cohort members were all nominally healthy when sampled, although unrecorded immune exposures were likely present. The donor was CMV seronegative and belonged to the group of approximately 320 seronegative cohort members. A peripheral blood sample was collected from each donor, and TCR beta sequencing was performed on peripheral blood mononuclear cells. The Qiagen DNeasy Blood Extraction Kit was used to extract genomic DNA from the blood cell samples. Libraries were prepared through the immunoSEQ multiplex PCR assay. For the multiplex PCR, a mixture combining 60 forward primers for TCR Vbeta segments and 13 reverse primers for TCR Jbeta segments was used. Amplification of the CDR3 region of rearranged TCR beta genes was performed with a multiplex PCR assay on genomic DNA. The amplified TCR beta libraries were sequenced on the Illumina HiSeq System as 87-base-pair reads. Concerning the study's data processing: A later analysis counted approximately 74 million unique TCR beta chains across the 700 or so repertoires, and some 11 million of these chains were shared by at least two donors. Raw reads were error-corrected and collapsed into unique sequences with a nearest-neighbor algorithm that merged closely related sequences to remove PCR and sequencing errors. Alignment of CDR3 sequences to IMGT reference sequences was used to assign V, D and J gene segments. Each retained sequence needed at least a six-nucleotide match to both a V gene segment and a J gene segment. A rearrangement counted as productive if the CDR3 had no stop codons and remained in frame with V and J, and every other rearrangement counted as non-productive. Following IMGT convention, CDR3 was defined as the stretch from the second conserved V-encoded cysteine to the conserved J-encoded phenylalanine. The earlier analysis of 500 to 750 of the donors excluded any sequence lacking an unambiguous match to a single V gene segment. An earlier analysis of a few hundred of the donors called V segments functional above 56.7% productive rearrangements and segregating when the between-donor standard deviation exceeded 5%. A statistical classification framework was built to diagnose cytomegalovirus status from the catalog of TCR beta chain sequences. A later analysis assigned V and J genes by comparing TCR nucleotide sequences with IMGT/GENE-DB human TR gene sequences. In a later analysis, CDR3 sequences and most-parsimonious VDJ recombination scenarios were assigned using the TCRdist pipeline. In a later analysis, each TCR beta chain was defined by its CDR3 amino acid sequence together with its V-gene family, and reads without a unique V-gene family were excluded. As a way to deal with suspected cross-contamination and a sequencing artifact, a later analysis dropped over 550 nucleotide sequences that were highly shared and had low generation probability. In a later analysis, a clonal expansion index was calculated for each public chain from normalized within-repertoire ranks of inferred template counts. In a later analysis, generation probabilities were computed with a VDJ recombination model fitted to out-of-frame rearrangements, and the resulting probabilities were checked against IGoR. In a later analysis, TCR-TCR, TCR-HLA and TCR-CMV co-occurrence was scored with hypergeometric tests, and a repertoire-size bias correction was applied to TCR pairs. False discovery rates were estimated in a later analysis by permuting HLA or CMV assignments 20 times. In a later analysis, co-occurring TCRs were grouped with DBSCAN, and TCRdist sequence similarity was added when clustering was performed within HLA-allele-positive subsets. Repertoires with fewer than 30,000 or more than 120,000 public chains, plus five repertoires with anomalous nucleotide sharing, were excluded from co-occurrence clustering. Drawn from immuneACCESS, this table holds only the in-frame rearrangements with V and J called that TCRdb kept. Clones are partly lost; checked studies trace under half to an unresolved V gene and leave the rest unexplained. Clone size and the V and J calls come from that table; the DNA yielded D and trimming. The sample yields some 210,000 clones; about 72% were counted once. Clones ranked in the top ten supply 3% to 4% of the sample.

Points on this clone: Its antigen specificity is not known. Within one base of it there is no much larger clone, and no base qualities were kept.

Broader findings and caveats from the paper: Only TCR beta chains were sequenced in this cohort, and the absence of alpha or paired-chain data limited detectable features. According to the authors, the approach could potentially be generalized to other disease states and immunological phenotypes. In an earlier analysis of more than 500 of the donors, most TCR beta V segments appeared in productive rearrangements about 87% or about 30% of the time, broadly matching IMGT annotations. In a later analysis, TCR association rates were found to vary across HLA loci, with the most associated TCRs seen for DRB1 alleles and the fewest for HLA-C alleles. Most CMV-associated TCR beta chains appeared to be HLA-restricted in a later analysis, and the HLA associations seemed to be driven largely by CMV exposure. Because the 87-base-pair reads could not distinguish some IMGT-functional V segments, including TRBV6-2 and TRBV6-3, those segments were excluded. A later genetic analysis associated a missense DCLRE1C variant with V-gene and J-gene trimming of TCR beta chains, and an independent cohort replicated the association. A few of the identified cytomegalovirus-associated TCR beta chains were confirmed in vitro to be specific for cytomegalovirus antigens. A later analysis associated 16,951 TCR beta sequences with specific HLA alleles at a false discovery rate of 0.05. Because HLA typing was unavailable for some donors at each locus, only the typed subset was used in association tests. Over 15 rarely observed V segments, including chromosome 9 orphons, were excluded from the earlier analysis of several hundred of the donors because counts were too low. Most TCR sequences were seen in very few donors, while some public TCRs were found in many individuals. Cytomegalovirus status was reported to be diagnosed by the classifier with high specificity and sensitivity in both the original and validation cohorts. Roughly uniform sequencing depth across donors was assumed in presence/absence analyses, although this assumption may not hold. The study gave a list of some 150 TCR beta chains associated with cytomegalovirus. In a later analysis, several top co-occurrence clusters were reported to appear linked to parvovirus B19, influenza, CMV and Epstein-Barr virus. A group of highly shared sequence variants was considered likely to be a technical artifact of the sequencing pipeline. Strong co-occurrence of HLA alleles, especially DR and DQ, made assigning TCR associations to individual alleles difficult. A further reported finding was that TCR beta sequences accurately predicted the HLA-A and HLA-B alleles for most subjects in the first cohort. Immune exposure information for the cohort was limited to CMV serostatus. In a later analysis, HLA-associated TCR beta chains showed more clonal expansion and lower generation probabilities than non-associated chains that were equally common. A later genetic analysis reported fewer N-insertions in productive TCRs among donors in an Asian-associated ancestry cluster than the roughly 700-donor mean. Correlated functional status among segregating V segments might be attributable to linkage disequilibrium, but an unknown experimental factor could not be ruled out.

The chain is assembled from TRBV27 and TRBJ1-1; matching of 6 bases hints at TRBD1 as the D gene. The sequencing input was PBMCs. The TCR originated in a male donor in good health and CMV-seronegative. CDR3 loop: CASRTRTGSTEAFF. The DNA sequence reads TGTGCCAGCAGGACACGAACAGGGAGCACTGAAGCTTTCTTT.